A single sample gave rise to the 23 T cell receptor beta chains below, sequenced in a study of blood T cell repertoires in COVID-19. Sequencing was performed with immunoSEQ multiplex PCR; in TCRdb, only in-frame clones are kept and a portion is missing. The sample holds 280,000 or so clones, 90% seen once. Sequencing was done on a sample of PBMCs or T cells enriched from blood (not recorded which). These receptors all come from a woman between 18 and 29 years old with acute COVID-19.

The chain employs TRBV29-1 and TRBJ1-2; D gene uncertain. The CDR3 extends over 13 amino acids. Germline CDR1 SQVTM, CDR2 ANQGSEA. V was shortened by 3 bases and J by 0 bases, with 8 bases between the two germline ends. CDR3 DNA sequence: TGCAGCGTTGAGACACGGACTAACTATGGCTACACCTTC. Its protein is CSVETRTNYGYTF.

The chain has TRBV21-1 and TRBJ2-7; the D segment call TRBD2 is taken from the table without a DNA check. TRBV21-1 is given as a pseudogene. CDR3 size: 12 residues. The CDR3 DNA sequence: TGTGCCAGCAGACGGGGGTCGAACGAGCAGTACTTC. Amino acid sequence: CASRRGSNEQYF.

V usage is TRBV7-9 and J usage is TRBJ2-3, with 10 bases lining up with TRBD2. Trimming at V came to 5 bases and at J to 2 bases, leaving 7 bases not matched to a gene. Germline CDR1 and CDR2: SEHNR and FQNEAQ (reference sequence). The CDR3 runs to 16 residues. The CDR3, as DNA: TGTGCCAGCAGCCGGGGGACTAGCGACCTCACAGATACGCAGTATTTT. Protein sequence: CASSRGTSDLTDTQYF.

The rearrangement uses TRBV7-6 and TRBJ1-3; 7 nucleotides line up with TRBD1. CDR1 is SGHVS, CDR2 FNYEAQ, per germline. The junction had 12 bases not matched to a gene; V was cut back by 4 bases and J by 0 bases. This CDR3 has 18 residues. This CDR3 reads CASSSGGRTVSSGNTIYF. The CDR3 region has the DNA TGTGCCAGCAGCTCAGGGGGGAGGACAGTAAGCTCTGGAAACACCATATATTTT.

The chain combines TRBV6-5 with TRBJ2-2, with TRBD1 matching over 9 bases. The CDR3 is 15 residues long. Looked up from germline, CDR1 is MNHEY and CDR2 is SVGAGI. The V segment lost 7 bases and the J segment 5 bases; nucleotides outside the gene matches: 8. This CDR3 reads CASISRTGVTGELFF. The CDR3 bases are TGTGCCAGCATAAGTAGGACAGGGGTTACCGGGGAGCTGTTTTTT.

This clone was seen once. The V gene is TRBV3-1 (or the pseudogene TRBV3-2), the J gene TRBJ1-3, with D possibly being TRBD1 (5 bases). Trimming cost V 4 bases and J 0 bases, with 13 bases left between them. The CDR3 spans 16 residues. Per germline, CDR1 LGHDT and CDR2 YNNKEL (reference sequence). The DNA of the CDR3 is TGTGCCAGCAGCCGTAACCAGGGCGGCTCTGGAAACACCATATATTTT. Its protein product is CASSRNQGGSGNTIYF.

Comment on this clone: An end of the junction differs from the germline gene, which may be a read error. The CDR3 coding sequence is TGTGCCAGCACTGAACTAGCGGCCACCGGGGAGCTGTTTTTT. Encoded protein: CASTELAATGELFF. The chain links TRBV6-1 to TRBJ2-2; TRBD2 agrees at 8 bases. The CDR3 contains 14 residues. The V gene's germline CDR1 is MNHNS and CDR2 SASEGT.

This clone was counted between two and nine times. The chain has TRBV7-2 and TRBJ1-4; perhaps TRBD1 as D (6 bases). Trimming cost V 2 bases and J 5 bases, with 12 bases left between them. The CDR3 runs 15 residues. Germline V gene data show CDR1 as SGHTA and CDR2 as FQGNSA. The CDR3 region is CASSLSGGLNEKLFF. The CDR3 DNA follows: TGTGCCAGCAGCTTATCCGGGGGGCTAAATGAAAAACTGTTTTTT.

V gene TRBV5-4 combines with J gene TRBJ2-7; 9 bases map to TRBD1. The germline V gene has CDR1 SGHNT and CDR2 YYREEE (reference sequence). The CDR3 is 15 amino acids. V gave up 0 bases and J gave up 4 bases; unmatched junction bases: 5. The CDR3 region has the DNA TGTGCCAGCAGCTTGGGACAGGGGGATATGTACGAGCAGTACTTC. Its protein is CASSLGQGDMYEQYF.

The chain is built from TRBV30 and TRBJ2-5; D gene unclear. Between the trimmed V and J ends, which lost 0 bases and 7 bases, there was a span of 9 bases. The CDR3 length is 12 residues. CDR1 and CDR2 (germline): GTSNPN, SVGIG (reference sequence). For the CDR3, the DNA is TGTGCCTGGAGTGTACTCGCCCGGACCCAGTACTTC. Translation: CAWSVLARTQYF.

V and J are TRBV4-1 and TRBJ2-7; TRBD2 might be the D (5 bases). The germline V and J ends were trimmed by 2 bases and 4 bases, with 12 bases remaining between them. Germline V lookup: CDR1 MGHRA, CDR2 YSYEKL. This CDR3 region has 14 residues. The CDR3 region has the DNA TGCGCCAGCAGCCAACGGACTGATCAATACGAGCAGTACTTC. It encodes CASSQRTDQYEQYF.

V gene TRBV16 combines with J gene TRBJ2-7, with 8 bases fitting TRBD1. This CDR3 is built from 15 residues. Germline-derived CDR1 and CDR2 are KGHSY and FQNENV. The J segment lost 3 bases and the V segment lost 4 bases, leaving 8 bases of the junction unmatched. The CDR3 DNA reads TGTGCCAGCAGCCGGCCGCGGACAGGGAACTACGAGCAGTACTTC. Translating gives CASSRPRTGNYEQYF.

There are a few counts of this clone. The gene calls are TRBV15 and TRBJ2-2, with TRBD2 as a possible D gene (7 bases). The CDR3 covers 16 residues. V lost 2 bases and J lost 2, with 12 bases in between. Per germline, CDR1 LNHNV and CDR2 YYDKDF (reference sequence). The DNA of the CDR3 is TGTGCCACCAGCAGAACAGGGAGGGGAAACACCGGGGAGCTGTTTTTT. Protein: CATSRTGRGNTGELFF.

The CDR3 loop reads CASSLGPGRSGSGETQYF. In nucleotides, the CDR3 is TGCGCCAGCAGCTTGGGGCCCGGCCGTAGCGGGAGCGGAGAGACCCAGTACTTC. V gene TRBV5-1 combines with J gene TRBJ2-5; the match to TRBD2 covers 9 bases. Trimming took 0 bases from V and 4 from J; bases not matched to a gene: 13. The CDR3 spans 18 residues. The germline V gene has CDR1 SGHRS and CDR2 YFSETQ.

This rearrangement joins TRBV27 to TRBJ2-7; D uncertain. Germline V gives CDR1 MNHEY, CDR2 SMNVEV (reference sequence). This CDR3 contains 15 residues. V lost 5 bases and J lost 2, with 16 bases in between. The CDR3 spells CASSTDNRPPYEQYF. The DNA of the CDR3 is TGTGCCAGCAGTACTGACAACCGCCCTCCCTACGAGCAGTACTTC.

The V call is TRBV24-1, the J call TRBJ1-5; 8 nucleotides align to TRBD1. The ends lost 3 bases at V and 5 bases at J; junction bases unmatched: 8. The CDR3 runs to 16 residues. In germline, CDR1 is KGHDR, CDR2 SFDVKD. The CDR3 is CATSDRTGSGYQPQHF. DNA for the CDR3: TGTGCCACCAGTGATCGGACAGGGTCAGGGTATCAGCCCCAGCATTTT.

This clone was detected once. V gene TRBV6-5 combines with J gene TRBJ1-4; TRBD1 matches 9 bases. Looked up from germline, CDR1 is MNHEY and CDR2 is SVGAGI. This CDR3 spans 15 amino acids. V gave up 3 bases and J gave up 7 bases; unmatched junction bases: 6. The DNA for the CDR3 is TGTGCCAGCAGTTATGGGGACAGGGCAGGTGAAAAACTGTTTTTT. Its protein is CASSYGDRAGEKLFF.

V and J are TRBV7-3 and TRBJ1-3; D is uncertain. Germline CDR1 and CDR2: SGHTA and FQGTGA. Trimming took 1 base from V and 4 from J, leaving 5 bases between them. The CDR3 has 13 amino acids. In DNA form, the CDR3 reads TGTGCCAGCAGCTTAAATCAGGGAAACACCATATATTTT. It specifies CASSLNQGNTIYF. Variable domain in full (rest from reference TRBV7-3 and TRBJ1-3): GAGVSQTPSNKVTEKGKYVELRCDPISGHTALYWYRQSLGQGPEFLIYFQGTGAADDSGLPNDRFFAVRPEGSVSTLKIQRTERGDSAVYLCASSLNQGNTIYFGEGSWLTVV.

J is TRBJ2-5 and V is TRBV28; D is unclear. The CDR3 spans 14 residues. Germline values: CDR1 MDHEN, CDR2 SYDVKM. The germline V and J ends were trimmed by 4 bases and 3 bases, with 12 bases remaining between them. The CDR3 DNA follows: TGTGCCAGCAGTTATCCATCAGAGGAAGAGACCCAGTACTTC. This codes for CASSYPSEEETQYF. Supplemented by reference TRBV28 and TRBJ2-5, the full variable domain reads DVKVTQSSRYLVKRTGEKVFLECVQDMDHENMFWYRQDPGLGLRLIYFSYDVKMKEKGDIPEGYSVSREKKERFSLILESASTNQTSMYLCASSYPSEEETQYFGPGTRLLVL.

The chain links TRBV27 to TRBJ1-2, with 7 positions matching TRBD1. Germline V gene lookup returns CDR1 MNHEY and CDR2 SMNVEV (reference sequence). V lost 4 bases and J lost 5; bases outside the gene matches: 7. This CDR3 region has 14 residues. The CDR3 loop is CASSSRDSLYGYTF. For the CDR3, the DNA is TGTGCCAGCAGTTCCCGGGACAGCCTTTATGGCTACACCTTC.

As regards this clone: This sample includes further DNA sequences coding for the same CDR3. The rearrangement uses TRBV6-4 and TRBJ2-2; a possible D gene is TRBD2 (6 bases). The CDR3 contains 15 residues. V lost 2 bases and J 2 bases, leaving 9 bases between the germline ends. The germline CDR1 and CDR2 sequences are MRHNA and SNTAGT. The CDR3 loop is CASSDLGGNTGELFF. CDR3 nucleotides: TGTGCCAGCAGTGACCTGGGGGGTAACACCGGGGAGCTGTTTTTT.

The gene calls are TRBV5-5 and TRBJ2-5, with TRBD1 matching over 11 bases. This CDR3 is built from 15 residues. Germline CDR1 reads SGHKS; CDR2 reads YYEKEE (reference sequence). V gave up 0 bases and J gave up 4 bases; unmatched junction bases: 2. CDR3 sequence reads: CASSLEGTGGETQYF. CDR3 DNA sequence: TGTGCCAGCAGCTTGGAGGGGACAGGGGGAGAGACCCAGTACTTC.

The J gene is TRBJ1-1, the V gene TRBV9; TRBD1 is a possible D gene (5 bases). Trimming took 3 bases from V and 0 from J, leaving 12 bases between them. CDR3 length: 15 amino acids. Per germline, CDR1 SGDLS and CDR2 YYNGEE. CDR3 sequence reads: CASSEMTDLNTEAFF. The CDR3 DNA reads as TGTGCCAGCAGCGAAATGACAGATCTGAACACTGAAGCTTTCTTT.